The 26 T cell receptor beta chains below were found in one sample sequenced in a study of blood T cell repertoires in COVID-19. The data were produced by immunoSEQ multiplex PCR, yet TCRdb's version contains in-frame clones alone and is incomplete. The sample shows under 250,000 clones, 86% of them seen only once. The material sequenced was peripheral blood. The receptors derive from a man older than 75 with acute or convalescent COVID-19.

This chain joins TRBV6-5 and TRBJ1-3; D is undetermined. This CDR3 contains 15 residues. V was clipped by 3 bases and J by 1 base, with 10 bases between them. Looked up from germline, CDR1 is MNHEY and CDR2 is SVGAGI. CDR3 loop: CASSYSGISGNTIYF. The CDR3 region has the DNA TGTGCCAGCAGTTATTCGGGGATTTCTGGAAACACCATATATTTT.

The chain couples TRBV27 to TRBJ2-7, with a possible D match to TRBD2 (6 bases). The CDR3 has 17 residues. V lost 3 bases and J 1 base, leaving 19 bases between the germline ends. The germline V gene has CDR1 MNHEY and CDR2 SMNVEV (reference sequence). The CDR3 loop is CASSLRGGRERSYEQYF. For the CDR3, the DNA is TGTGCCAGCAGTTTGCGGGGCGGCAGGGAAAGATCCTACGAGCAGTACTTC.

The CDR3 DNA follows: TGTGCCAGCAGCCACCCGGACAGGACGAATGAAAAACTGTTTTTT. Amino acid sequence: CASSHPDRTNEKLFF. This chain joins TRBV4-2 and TRBJ1-4; TRBD1 matches at 7 bases. Trimming at V came to 3 bases and at J to 5 bases, leaving 6 bases not matched to a gene. The CDR3 contains 15 residues. Germline lookup yields CDR1 LGHNA and CDR2 YNFKEQ.

In DNA, the CDR3 is TGTGCCACCAGTGACCAAACTAGCGGCCAAGAGACCCAGTACTTC. It is translated as CATSDQTSGQETQYF. V is TRBV24-1 and J is TRBJ2-5; 8 bases line up with TRBD2. This CDR3 is 15 amino acids long. Germline lookup yields CDR1 KGHDR and CDR2 SFDVKD. V gave up 4 bases and J gave up 1 base; unmatched junction bases: 4.

V and J are TRBV9 and TRBJ2-3; D is perhaps TRBD1 (5 bases). The germline gives CDR1 SGDLS, CDR2 YYNGEE. V lost 6 bases and J lost 0, with 14 bases in between. The CDR3 length is 15 residues. This CDR3 is CASNYQGTSTDTQYF. Here the CDR3 DNA reads TGTGCCAGCAACTATCAGGGAACTAGCACAGATACGCAGTATTTT.

J is TRBJ2-1 and V is TRBV6-5; TRBD1 matches at 7 bases. CDR3 length equals 14 residues. After removal of 6 bases from V and 5 bases from J, the junction contained 7 bases not matched to a gene. CDR1 is MNHEY, CDR2 SVGAGI, per germline. CDR3 nucleotides: TGTGCCAGCAGGCAGGGGGAGAGGAACAATGAGCAGTTCTTC. Protein product: CASRQGERNNEQFF.

This clone was recorded once. V gene TRBV19 combines with J gene TRBJ2-2, with 8 positions matching TRBD1. The CDR3 extends over 14 amino acids. With 4 bases clipped from V and 6 bases from J, the junction kept 4 bases outside the gene matches. Germline CDR1 and CDR2: LNHDA and SQIVND (reference sequence). The CDR3 loop reads CASSTTGAAGELFF. CDR3 bases: TGTGCCAGTAGTACGACAGGGGCCGCCGGGGAGCTGTTTTTT.

Points on this clone: Relative to the germline gene, one junction end is altered; a read error may explain this. Other DNA sequences in this sample translate to the same CDR3. The gene calls are TRBV3-1 (or the pseudogene TRBV3-2) and TRBJ1-5, with 9 bases identical to TRBD1. Per germline, CDR1 LGHDT and CDR2 YNNKEL (reference sequence). The CDR3 sequence is 17 residues long. CDR3 nucleotide sequence: TGTGCCAGCAGTCACCGGGACAGGGCCTATAGCAATCAACCCCAGCATTTT. Protein: CASSHRDRAYSNQPQHF.

The CDR3 region has the DNA TGTGCCAGCAGCCCCCTCGGACAGGGAGCTGGCTACACCTTC. Its translation is CASSPLGQGAGYTF. The V call is TRBV5-6, the J call TRBJ1-2; TRBD1 matches 8 bases. Germline loops: CDR1 SGHDT, CDR2 YYEEEE. Unmatched junction bases numbered 9, after V lost 4 bases and J lost 7 bases. This CDR3 contains 14 residues.

The V gene is TRBV3-1 (or the pseudogene TRBV3-2), the J gene TRBJ2-5; TRBD2 might be the D (5 bases). V lost 1 base and J 4 bases, leaving 13 bases between the germline ends. This CDR3 has 15 residues. CDR1 is LGHDT and CDR2 is YNNKEL in the germline V gene (reference sequence). Written as DNA, the CDR3 is TGTGCCAGCAGCCAAGTGGCGGGCCGAGTAGAGACCCAGTACTTC. This codes for CASSQVAGRVETQYF.

This sequence joins TRBV21-1 and TRBJ2-5; no DNA check was done on the table's D call, TRBD2. TRBV21-1 is an annotated pseudogene. The CDR3 consists of 16 residues. The CDR3 region has the DNA TGTGCCAGCAGCCAAAGGCTATCATTGCGGGTGGGGACCCAGTACTTC. The encoded protein is CASSQRLSLRVGTQYF.

This chain uses TRBV28 with TRBJ1-3; no clear D gene. Trimming removed 6 bases from V and 0 bases from J, with 6 bases in between. There are 13 residues in the CDR3. CDR1 is MDHEN, CDR2 SYDVKM, per germline. The CDR3 loop reads CASRDNSGNTIYF. For the CDR3, the DNA is TGTGCCAGCAGAGACAACTCTGGAAACACCATATATTTT.

This chain connects TRBV14 to TRBJ2-7; a possible D gene is TRBD2 (5 bases). V was trimmed by 3 bases and J by 3 bases, leaving 12 bases between them. The CDR3 is 14 residues long. The germline V gene encodes CDR1 SGHDN and CDR2 FVKESK. The CDR3 sequence is CASSQYGGFYEQYF. The CDR3 DNA sequence: TGTGCCAGCAGCCAGTACGGCGGGTTCTACGAGCAGTACTTC.

The table lists this clone with a few counts. V is TRBV25-1 and J is TRBJ1-1, with TRBD1 matching over 7 bases. Trimming took 10 bases from V and 4 from J; bases not matched to a gene: 6. The germline CDR1 and CDR2 sequences are MGHDK and SYGVNS. This CDR3 contains 12 residues. This CDR3 is CATAGTATEAFF. The CDR3 coding sequence is TGTGCCACCGCGGGGACAGCCACTGAAGCTTTCTTT.

V and J are TRBV19 and TRBJ2-7; 7 nucleotides line up with TRBD2. Germline V CDR1 and CDR2: LNHDA, SQIVND (reference sequence). The CDR3 loop spans 16 amino acids. V was pared by 5 bases and J by 3 bases, with 13 bases of the junction left unmatched. The CDR3 sequence is CASSPSSGRDGYEQYF. The CDR3 coding sequence is TGTGCCAGTAGTCCCTCCTCGGGGAGGGATGGCTACGAGCAGTACTTC. Drawing the rest from reference TRBV19 and TRBJ2-7, the complete variable domain is DGGITQSPKYLFRKEGQNVTLSCEQNLNHDAMYWYRQDPGQGLRLIYYSQIVNDFQKGDIAEGYSVSREKKESFPLTVTSAQKNPTAFYLCASSPSSGRDGYEQYFGPGTRLTVT.

The rearrangement uses TRBV6-4 and TRBJ2-1; the match to TRBD2 covers 11 bases. This CDR3 spans 18 amino acids. The V gene end was trimmed by 0 bases and the J gene end by 3 bases; junction bases not matched to a gene: 7. Germline V CDR1 and CDR2: MRHNA, SNTAGT. This CDR3 reads CASSDSGTSGRNYNEQFF. DNA for the CDR3: TGTGCCAGCAGTGACTCGGGGACTAGCGGAAGAAACTACAATGAGCAGTTCTTC.

The chain recombines TRBV5-1 with TRBJ2-7; the D is unclear. V lost 4 bases, J lost 6 bases, and 17 bases lay in between. CDR1 SGHRS and CDR2 YFSETQ come from the germline V gene. This CDR3 region has 14 residues. The CDR3: CASSALLSGPEQYF. DNA of the CDR3: TGCGCCAGCAGCGCACTCCTCTCTGGGCCCGAGCAGTACTTC.

The table lists this clone with a count of one. This chain connects TRBV28 to TRBJ2-2; the D gene is possibly TRBD1 (6 bases). CDR3 length: 14 residues. V was shortened by 2 bases and J by 6 bases, with 10 bases between the two germline ends. Germline V gene sequence: CDR1 MDHEN, CDR2 SYDVKM. As DNA, the CDR3 is TGTGCCAGCAGTTTAGCAGGGGTGGCCGGGGAGCTGTTTTTT. Encoded protein: CASSLAGVAGELFF.

The CDR3 here is CASSPAGGGPNTEAFF. CDR3 DNA sequence: TGTGCCAGCAGCCCGGCGGGGGGTGGACCGAACACTGAAGCTTTCTTT. The chain recombines TRBV7-9 with TRBJ1-1; D is perhaps TRBD1 (5 bases). Germline V gene sequence: CDR1 SEHNR, CDR2 FQNEAQ (reference sequence). V lost 5 bases and J 1 base, leaving 17 bases between the germline ends. This CDR3 spans 16 amino acids.

This chain links TRBV12-3 or TRBV12-4 with TRBJ2-6; D unresolved. This CDR3 spans 13 amino acids. The V end was cut by 7 bases, the J end by 0 bases, with 4 bases between. The CDR3 here is CASTDSGANVLTF. The CDR3 DNA reads as TGTGCCAGCACAGACTCTGGGGCCAACGTCCTGACTTTC.

The chain combines TRBV5-4 with TRBJ1-1; a weak D match, TRBD1 (6 bases). Looked up from germline, CDR1 is SGHNT and CDR2 is YYREEE (reference sequence). Trimming left V 5 bases short and J 5 bases short, with 16 bases between. This CDR3 has 14 amino acids. In DNA, the CDR3 is TGTGCCAGCAGACCCAACAGGGCAGGGACTGAAGCTTTCTTT. This sequence encodes CASRPNRAGTEAFF.

The chain employs TRBV2 and TRBJ2-1; tentatively, D is TRBD2 (6 bases). Germline values: CDR1 SNHLY, CDR2 FYNNEI. V lost 2 bases and J lost 0, with 14 bases in between. The CDR3 is made up of 17 amino acids. CDR3 residues: CASSEWGTSSSYNEQFF. CDR3 DNA sequence: TGTGCCAGCAGTGAATGGGGGACTTCGAGCTCCTACAATGAGCAGTTCTTC.

As for this clone: A read error may account for a junction end that differs from germline. The gene calls are TRBV5-6 and TRBJ1-1; D possibly corresponds to TRBD1 (6 bases). In germline, CDR1 is SGHDT, CDR2 YYEEEE. This CDR3 comprises 16 residues. This CDR3 is CASTLGAGGRATEAFF. The CDR3 DNA is TGTGCCAGCACCTTGGGGGCGGGGGGGCGGGCCACTGAAGCTTTCTTT. Full variable domain (outside the CDR3, taken from reference TRBV5-6 and TRBJ1-1): DAGVTQSPTHLIKTRGQQVTLRCSPKSGHDTVSWYQQALGQGPQFIFQYYEEEERQRGNFPDRFSGHQFPNYSSELNVNALLLGDSALYLCASTLGAGGRATEAFFGQGTRLTVV.

The chain uses TRBV7-3 and TRBJ2-1, with D perhaps TRBD2 (6 bases). The CDR3 has 16 amino acids. Trimming took off 2 bases at V and 9 bases at J, with 20 bases between the two ends. Germline V gene data show CDR1 as SGHTA and CDR2 as FQGTGA. The CDR3 sequence: CASSLDPPSSGFEQFF. The CDR3 bases are TGTGCCAGCAGCTTAGACCCCCCTAGTAGCGGTTTTGAGCAGTTCTTC.

This chain links TRBV27 with TRBJ2-4; D not resolved. V lost 2 bases to trimming and J lost 7 bases, with 18 bases between them. CDR1 and CDR2 (germline): MNHEY, SMNVEV (reference sequence). CDR3 length equals 16 residues. CDR3 in amino acids: CASSLSEVHGRNIQYF. The CDR3, as DNA: TGTGCCAGCAGTTTAAGCGAGGTTCATGGTCGGAACATTCAGTACTTC.

This chain uses TRBV18 with TRBJ2-7; the D is unclear. Trimming left V 5 bases short and J 8 bases short, with 13 bases between. Germline V lookup: CDR1 KGHSH, CDR2 LQKENI. There are 12 residues in the CDR3. CDR3 residues: CASSYTGEKQYF. In DNA form, the CDR3 reads TGTGCCAGCTCATACACCGGAGAGAAGCAGTACTTC. Looking up the rest from reference TRBV18 and TRBJ2-7 gives the full variable domain: NAGVMQNPRHLVRRRGQEARLRCSPMKGHSHVYWYRQLPEEGLKFMVYLQKENIIDESGMPKERFSAEFPKEGPSILRIQQVVRGDSAAYFCASSYTGEKQYFGPGTRLTVT.